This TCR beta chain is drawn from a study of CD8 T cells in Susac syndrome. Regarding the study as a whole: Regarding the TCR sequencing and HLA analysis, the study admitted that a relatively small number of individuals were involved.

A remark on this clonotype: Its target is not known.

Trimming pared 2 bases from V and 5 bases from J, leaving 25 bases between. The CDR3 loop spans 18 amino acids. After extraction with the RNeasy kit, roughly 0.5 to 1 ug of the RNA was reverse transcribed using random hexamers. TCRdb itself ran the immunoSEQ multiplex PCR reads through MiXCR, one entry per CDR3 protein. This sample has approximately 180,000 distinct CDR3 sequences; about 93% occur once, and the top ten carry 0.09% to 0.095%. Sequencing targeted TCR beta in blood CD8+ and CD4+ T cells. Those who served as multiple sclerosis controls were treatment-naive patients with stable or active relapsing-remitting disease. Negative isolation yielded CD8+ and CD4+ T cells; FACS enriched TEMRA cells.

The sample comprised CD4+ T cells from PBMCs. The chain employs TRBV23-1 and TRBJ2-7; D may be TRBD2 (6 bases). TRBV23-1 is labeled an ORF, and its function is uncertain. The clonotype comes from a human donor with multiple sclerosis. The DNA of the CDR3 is TGCGCCAGCAGTCAAGAGCTCGCCCGGACCTGGGGACTCGACGAGCAGTACTTC. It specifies CASSQELARTWGLDEQYF.